This entry lists 20 T cell receptor beta chains sequenced from one sample in a study of OX40 agonist ivuxolimab in advanced cancers. This table comes from immunoSEQ multiplex PCR, and its TCRdb copy is limited to in-frame clones, with some not included. The table has roughly 90,000 clones, roughly 91% seen once. The input for sequencing was CD4+ or CD8+ T cells sorted from blood, taken in a trial of the OX40 agonist ivuxolimab. These receptors were taken from an adult with an advanced solid tumor such as melanoma, head and neck, liver or kidney cancer.

This chain joins TRBV5-6 and TRBJ1-1; no firm D call. V dropped 1 base and J dropped 0 bases, with 10 bases sitting between them. This CDR3 contains 15 residues. Germline lookup yields CDR1 SGHDT and CDR2 YYEEEE. The CDR3 loop reads CASSLKGRLNTEAFF. DNA for the CDR3: TGTGCCAGCAGCTTGAAAGGCCGCCTGAACACTGAAGCTTTCTTT.

This clone was found once. This chain joins TRBV9 and TRBJ2-2; 10 positions match TRBD1. The CDR3 is 16 amino acids. CDR1 is SGDLS and CDR2 is YYNGEE in the germline V gene. J lost 6 bases, V lost 1 base, and 6 bases had no gene match. The CDR3 nucleotides read TGTGCCAGCAGCGTAACCGGGACAGGGGTTTCCGGGGAGCTGTTTTTT. Translating gives CASSVTGTGVSGELFF.

The chain employs TRBV2 and TRBJ2-5; TRBD2 agrees at 13 bases. From germline, CDR1 is SNHLY and CDR2 FYNNEI. After removal of 6 bases from V and 4 bases from J, the junction contained 8 bases not matched to a gene. This CDR3 spans 16 amino acids. CDR3 DNA sequence: TGTGCCAGCAGCCGTTGGACTAGCGGGAGCAGAGAGACCCAGTACTTC. Translation: CASSRWTSGSRETQYF. The full variable domain, completed using reference TRBV2 and TRBJ2-5, is EPEVTQTPSHQVTQMGQEVILRCVPISNHLYFYWYRQILGQKVEFLVSFYNNEISEKSEIFDDQFSVERPDGSNFTLKIRSTKLEDSAMYFCASSRWTSGSRETQYFGPGTRLLVL.

V and J are TRBV9 and TRBJ2-3, with 10 positions matching TRBD1. This CDR3 region has 17 residues. V shed 1 base, J shed 3 bases, and the junction held 8 bases outside the gene matches. Germline CDR1 is SGDLS and CDR2 is YYNGEE. CDR3 nucleotide sequence: TGTGCCAGCAGCGTAATCTTACGACAGGGGGCGACAGATACGCAGTATTTT. This encodes CASSVILRQGATDTQYF.

The chain is built from TRBV6-1 and TRBJ2-7; D tentatively reads TRBD1 or TRBD2 (5 bases each). Germline V gives CDR1 MNHNS, CDR2 SASEGT. The CDR3 is 14 residues long. Trimming took off 6 bases at V and 3 bases at J, with 15 bases between the two ends. The CDR3 spells CASRTPGRLYEQYF. In nucleotides, the CDR3 is TGTGCCAGCAGAACTCCGGGACGCCTCTACGAGCAGTACTTC.

The J gene is TRBJ2-7, the V gene TRBV28; D possibly uses TRBD1 or TRBD2 (5 bases each). The germline gives CDR1 MDHEN, CDR2 SYDVKM. The CDR3 sequence is 15 residues long. Trimming left V 3 bases short and J 0 bases short, with 12 bases between. Here the CDR3 reads CASSFGGTFSYEQYF. In DNA form, the CDR3 reads TGTGCCAGCAGTTTTGGGGGAACGTTCTCCTACGAGCAGTACTTC. The full variable domain, with the rest looked up from reference TRBV28 and TRBJ2-7, is DVKVTQSSRYLVKRTGEKVFLECVQDMDHENMFWYRQDPGLGLRLIYFSYDVKMKEKGDIPEGYSVSREKKERFSLILESASTNQTSMYLCASSFGGTFSYEQYFGPGTRLTVT.

The chain employs TRBV5-1 and TRBJ1-1, with TRBD1 identical over 11 bases. Germline CDR1 is SGHRS and CDR2 is YFSETQ. The trim removed 2 bases at V and 4 bases at J, leaving 4 bases unmatched. The CDR3 totals 15 residues. Here the CDR3 DNA reads TGCGCCAGCAGCTTAACCGGGACAGGGGGCACTGAAGCTTTCTTT. It yields the protein CASSLTGTGGTEAFF.

This clone showed up just once. The chain recombines TRBV7-9 with TRBJ1-2; D gene uncertain. V lost 5 bases and J 4 bases, leaving 11 bases between the germline ends. Germline-derived CDR1 and CDR2 are SEHNR and FQNEAQ (reference sequence). The CDR3 runs 13 residues. CDR3 bases: TGTGCCAGCAGCGGCGGCCTCCCCTATGGCTACACCTTC. Residues: CASSGGLPYGYTF.

CDR3: CASSGLDRAYSGANVLTF. CDR3 sequence (DNA): TGTGCCAGCAGTGGACTGGACAGGGCTTACTCTGGGGCCAACGTCCTGACTTTC. This rearrangement joins TRBV28 to TRBJ2-6; TRBD1 matches at 8 bases. Germline CDR1 MDHEN, CDR2 SYDVKM. The CDR3 is 18 residues long. V lost 5 bases, J lost 0 bases, and 9 bases stayed unmatched.

This clone was counted between two and nine times. This sequence joins TRBV7-9 and TRBJ2-7, with 9 bases matching TRBD2. CDR3 length equals 14 residues. Germline V CDR1 and CDR2: SEHNR, FQNEAQ (reference sequence). The trim removed 5 bases at V and 3 bases at J, leaving 5 bases unmatched. CDR3 in DNA: TGTGCCAGCAGCCCCGGACTAGCGCTCTACGAGCAGTACTTC. Translation: CASSPGLALYEQYF.

The chain joins TRBV9 to TRBJ2-1, with TRBD2 identical over 9 bases. The CDR3 runs to 13 residues. Germline assignment: CDR1 SGDLS and CDR2 YYNGEE. Trimming at V came to 7 bases and at J to 8 bases, leaving 7 bases not matched to a gene. The CDR3: CASGRSSGDEQFF. DNA for the CDR3: TGTGCCAGCGGGAGATCTAGCGGGGATGAGCAGTTCTTC.

The chain couples TRBV6-5 to TRBJ2-3; TRBD1 matches 9 bases. CDR1 MNHEY and CDR2 SVGAGI come from the germline V gene. The CDR3 is 15 residues long. V was clipped by 6 bases and J by 3 bases; unmatched bases: 7. The CDR3 DNA follows: TGTGCCAGCAGGCTTACAGGGGGCAAAACAGATACGCAGTATTTT. It is translated as CASRLTGGKTDTQYF.

CDR3 amino acids: CASSPRQGINTDTQYF. DNA of the CDR3: TGTGCCAGCAGCCCTCGACAGGGGATCAACACAGATACGCAGTATTTT. The chain uses TRBV7-2 and TRBJ2-3; TRBD1 aligns across 8 bases. Germline lookup yields CDR1 SGHTA and CDR2 FQGNSA. This CDR3 is 16 amino acids long. The J segment lost 2 bases and the V segment lost 5 bases, leaving 9 bases of the junction unmatched.

The chain joins TRBV6-5 to TRBJ1-5; a weak D match, TRBD1 (6 bases). The CDR3 is 13 amino acids. The germline CDR1 and CDR2 sequences are MNHEY and SVGAGI. V was shortened by 2 bases and J by 13 bases, with 15 bases between the two germline ends. The CDR3 DNA sequence: TGTGCCAGCAGTTACGGCGTCGGGGGGCGTCAGCATTTT. Residues: CASSYGVGGRQHF.

V gene TRBV7-2 combines with J gene TRBJ1-4, with TRBD1 matching over 8 bases. The CDR3 consists of 15 residues. Germline lookup yields CDR1 SGHTA and CDR2 FQGNSA. V trimming: 5 bases; J trimming: 0 bases; junction bases outside the gene matches: 2. The CDR3 spells CASSADRATNEKLFF. The CDR3 DNA is TGTGCCAGCAGCGCGGACAGGGCAACTAATGAAAAACTGTTTTTT.

The V call is TRBV7-2, the J call TRBJ1-5, with 8 bases matching TRBD1. The junction had 5 bases not matched to a gene; V was cut back by 4 bases and J by 3 bases. The CDR3 runs to 15 residues. Germline CDR1 SGHTA, CDR2 FQGNSA. CDR3 sequence reads: CASSWGQAFNQPQHF. CDR3 in DNA: TGTGCCAGCAGCTGGGGACAGGCGTTCAATCAGCCCCAGCATTTT.

The V and J genes are TRBV7-2 and TRBJ2-1, with D perhaps matching TRBD2 (6 bases). The V end lost 5 bases, the J end lost 6 bases, and 17 bases lay between the germline ends. The CDR3 is made up of 15 amino acids. Germline loops: CDR1 SGHTA, CDR2 FQGNSA. For the CDR3, the DNA is TGTGCCAGCAGCACTCTAGCGTCCGGGGGCAATGAGCAGTTCTTC. It specifies CASSTLASGGNEQFF.

The sample holds one count of this clone. The chain couples TRBV7-2 to TRBJ2-7; D possibly matches TRBD1 or TRBD2 (5 bases each). This CDR3 has 16 amino acids. Between the trimmed V and J ends, which lost 5 bases and 5 bases, there was a span of 22 bases. Germline loops: CDR1 SGHTA, CDR2 FQGNSA. CDR3 coding DNA: TGTGCCAGCAGCCCCCTCTCGTTGTCGGGGCGGAACGAGCAGTACTTC. It codes for CASSPLSLSGRNEQYF.

The chain employs TRBV5-8 and TRBJ1-5; D is uncertain. Trimming took 0 bases from V and 4 from J, leaving 8 bases between them. CDR3 size: 14 residues. In germline, CDR1 is SGHTS, CDR2 YDEGEE. The CDR3 DNA sequence: TGTGCCAGCAGCTTGGAGGCAGTAAATCAGCCCCAGCATTTT. This gives the protein CASSLEAVNQPQHF.

The gene calls are TRBV28 and TRBJ1-2, with TRBD1 matching over 9 bases. Germline CDR1 reads MDHEN; CDR2 reads SYDVKM. The CDR3 is 16 amino acids. V lost 3 bases and J lost 4; bases outside the gene matches: 9. The DNA for the CDR3 is TGTGCCAGCAGTTTCCCCGGACAGGGGAAGGGCTATGGCTACACCTTC. This translates into CASSFPGQGKGYGYTF.